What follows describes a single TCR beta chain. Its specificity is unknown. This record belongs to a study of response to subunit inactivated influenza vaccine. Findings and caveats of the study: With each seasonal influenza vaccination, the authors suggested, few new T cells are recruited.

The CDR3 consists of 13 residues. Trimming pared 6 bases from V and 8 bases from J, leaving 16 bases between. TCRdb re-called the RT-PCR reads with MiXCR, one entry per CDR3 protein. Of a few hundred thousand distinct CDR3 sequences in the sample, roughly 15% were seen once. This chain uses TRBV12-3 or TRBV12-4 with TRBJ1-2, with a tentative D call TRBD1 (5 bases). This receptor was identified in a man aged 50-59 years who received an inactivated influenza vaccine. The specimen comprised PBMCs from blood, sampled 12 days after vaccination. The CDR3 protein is CASSLDPRGGYTF. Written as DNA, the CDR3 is TGTGCCAGCAGCCTGGACCCAAGGGGCGGCTACACCTTC.